This paragraph reports one TCR beta chain. The antigen remains undetermined. The CDR3 covers 14 residues. Trimming cost V 0 bases and J 5 bases; bases outside gene matches: 4. CDR1 SGDLS and CDR2 YYNGEE come from the germline V gene. Incorporated into the TCR beta cDNA libraries were unique molecular identifiers, which served to reduce PCR and sequencing biases. Using its own MiXCR run on the PCR reads, TCRdb lists one record per CDR3 protein. The repertoire includes hundreds of thousands of distinct CDR3 sequences, approximately 53% of them detected once, and roughly 4.4% sits in the top ten. This specimen belongs to a study of post-analysis software for immune sequencing data. In the study overall: Disease courses included relapsing-remitting, secondary progressive and progressive-relapsing multiple sclerosis. General study findings and limits: Four to six TRBV segments, including TRBV5-6, TRBV5-1 and TRBV20-1, were more frequent in patients than controls.

The genes are TRBV9 and TRBJ2-5, with 7 bases identical to TRBD1. The receptor comes from a girl aged 5-17 years with multiple sclerosis. Sequencing was performed on blood. The CDR3 DNA follows: TGTGCCAGCAGCGTAGACAGGGGCGGGGAGACCCAGTACTTC. Translating gives CASSVDRGGETQYF.